The entry that follows covers one T cell receptor (beta chain) sequence. This clonotype was found a few times. Its antigen target is currently unknown. No base-level quality is on record; no much larger clone is a single base apart. Deletion took 0 bases off V and 2 bases off J, with a span of 10 bases between the germline ends. CDR1 and CDR2, looked up from the germline V gene (reference sequence), are SSHAT and FNYEAQ. The CDR3 runs 15 residues from the cysteine to the phenylalanine. Solely the CDR3 DNA is kept, with 45 bases framed from the first base. Preparation of the library involved 5' RACE. The data were produced on a NextSeq 500. In the TCR library protocol, unique molecular identifiers were attached to individual cDNA molecules to correct for PCR bias and sequencing error. Sequencing covered both TCR alpha and beta chains, and within each sample the abundances of alpha and beta sequences were tightly co-correlated. On the authors' methods: Decombinator V4 was used to annotate the V gene, J gene and CDR3 of the TCR sequences. TCRs were defined as expanded if a significant change between any two time points was detected under a Poisson model with p below 0.0001. TCR abundances were normalised to the total number of TCRs sequenced per sample and expressed as counts per million. TRAV1-2 paired with TRAJ12, TRAJ20 or TRAJ33 defined MAIT TCRs, while TRAV10 paired with TRAJ18 defined iNKT TCRs. VDJdb, accessed on 1 November 2021, was searched for TCRs annotated for CMV, EBV and SARS-CoV-2, and TCRs annotated for more than one antigen were excluded. The public sequencing data were trimmed at Q25 with fastp and processed into clonotypes with MiXCR by TCRdb, which kept only in-frame beta chains. Rows with a matching CDR3 protein are joined into one entry that keeps the most common DNA and genes. In this record, the V and J calls reflect TCRdb's handling and not the investigators' own analysis. The sample data list under 140,000 distinct CDR3 sequences, and over 9.5% of these were observed just once. 3.8% of the sample comes from the top ten.

The record originates from a study of early T cells in non-severe SARS-CoV-2 infection (dated by TCRdb to about 2021). With regard to the full study: Because TCR sequencing relied on bulk RNA taken from unsorted whole blood, pairing of alpha and beta chains was not possible. The full study reports these points: Matching against VDJdb was skewed toward anti-spike CD8 responses, likely underestimated virus-specific expansions, and missed private and CD4 specificities.

This was a case-control study nested in a cohort of healthcare workers in London, UK, who had nasopharyngeal swab PCR tests and blood samples taken every week. Healthcare workers were enrolled in the week of the UK lockdown, from 23 to 31 March 2020, and were followed every week for up to roughly 16 weeks. The receptor comes from an adult who was a healthcare worker with PCR-confirmed SARS-CoV-2 infection or an uninfected control (not recorded which). The chain links TRBV7-7 with TRBJ1-1; no D gene call is confident. The sample was whole blood, taken at baseline. The DNA reads TGTGCCAGCAGCTTAGCGAACACAGCCAACACTGAAGCTTTCTTT. It encodes CASSLANTANTEAFF. The CDR3, completed at both ends by the reference TRBV7-7 and TRBJ1-1 genes, gives the full variable domain GAGVSQSPRYKVTKRGQDVTLRCDPISSHATLYWYQQALGQGPEFLTYFNYEAQPDKSGLPSDRFSAERPEGSISTLTIQRTEQRDSAMYRCASSLANTANTEAFFGQGTRLTVV.